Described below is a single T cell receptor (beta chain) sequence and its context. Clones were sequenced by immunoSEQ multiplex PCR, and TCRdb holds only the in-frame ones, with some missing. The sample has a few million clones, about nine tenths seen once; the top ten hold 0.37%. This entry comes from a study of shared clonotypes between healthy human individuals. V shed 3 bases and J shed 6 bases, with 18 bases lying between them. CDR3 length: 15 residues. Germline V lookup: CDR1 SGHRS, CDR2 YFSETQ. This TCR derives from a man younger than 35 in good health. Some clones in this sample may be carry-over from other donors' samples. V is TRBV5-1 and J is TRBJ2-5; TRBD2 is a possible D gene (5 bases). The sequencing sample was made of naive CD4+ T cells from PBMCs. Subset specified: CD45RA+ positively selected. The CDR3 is CASSSTSSGWKTQYF. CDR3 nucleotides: TGCGCCAGCAGCTCGACGTCGTCGGGGTGGAAGACCCAGTACTTC.